Each of the 28 T cell receptor beta chains below was sequenced from the same sample in a study of T cell responses to AZD1222 COVID-19 vaccine. Measured with immunoSEQ multiplex PCR; TCRdb has only the in-frame clones, and not every one. The data show roughly 92,000 clones, with around 90% seen just once and more than 7.5% held by the top ten. Source: peripheral blood, taken on day 0 of AZD1222 vaccination. All receptors derive from an adult in good health.

This chain uses TRBV11-1 with TRBJ1-2; D gene uncertain. There are 14 residues in the CDR3. Germline V gene sequence: CDR1 SGHAT, CDR2 FQDESV (reference sequence). V gave up 1 base and J gave up 4 bases, with 10 bases separating them. The DNA of the CDR3 is TGTGCCAGCAGCTTAGACGGGCTGGGCTATGGCTACACCTTC. This gives the protein CASSLDGLGYGYTF.

This chain uses TRBV11-2 with TRBJ1-3, with D unclear. Germline loops: CDR1 SGHAT, CDR2 FQNNGV. The CDR3 has 16 residues. Trimming left V 1 base short and J 8 bases short, with 18 bases between. The CDR3 region is CASSLASYGERDTIYF. CDR3 sequence (DNA): TGTGCCAGCAGCTTAGCCTCTTATGGGGAGAGGGACACCATATATTTT.

This sequence joins TRBV5-1 and TRBJ1-1; D gene uncertain. Germline V gene sequence: CDR1 SGHRS, CDR2 YFSETQ. The CDR3 runs to 13 residues. Trimming removed 4 bases at V and 5 bases at J, with 12 bases between. The CDR3 loop reads CASSDTLGTEAFF. CDR3 coding DNA: TGCGCCAGCAGCGATACACTTGGGACTGAAGCTTTCTTT. Filled out from reference TRBV5-1 and TRBJ1-1, the complete variable domain reads KAGVTQTPRYLIKTRGQQVTLSCSPISGHRSVSWYQQTPGQGLQFLFEYFSETQRNKGNFPGRFSGRQFSNSRSEMNVSTLELGDSALYLCASSDTLGTEAFFGQGTRLTVV.

The CDR3 DNA reads as TGTGCCAGCAGCTTATTGGACAGCGCTAACTATGGCTACACCTTC. It encodes CASSLLDSANYGYTF. This chain connects TRBV7-9 to TRBJ1-2; weak D call: TRBD1 (6 bases). Germline V CDR1 and CDR2: SEHNR, FQNEAQ (reference sequence). V lost 2 bases and J 0 bases, leaving 10 bases between the germline ends. This CDR3 is built from 15 residues.

The chain recombines TRBV12-3 or TRBV12-4 with TRBJ1-5; a weak D match, TRBD1 (5 bases). The ends were cut back, 2 bases at V and 9 bases at J, with 11 bases in the middle. The CDR3 has 13 amino acids. CDR3 sequence: CASSLQGARPQHF. CDR3 nucleotides: TGTGCCAGCAGTTTACAGGGTGCTCGGCCCCAGCATTTT.

The rearrangement joins TRBV5-1 to TRBJ2-7; 12 nucleotides align to TRBD2. V was clipped by 0 bases and J by 7 bases; unmatched bases: 8. The CDR3 runs 16 residues. CDR1 and CDR2 (germline): SGHRS, YFSETQ. CDR3 bases: TGCGCCAGCAGCTTGGGGTCTAGCGGGGGGGCCCTAGAGCAGTACTTC. Translating it yields CASSLGSSGGALEQYF.

This rearrangement joins TRBV4-2 to TRBJ1-2; 8 positions agree with TRBD1. With V trimmed by 0 bases and J by 4 bases, 4 bases remained unmatched. This CDR3 is built from 15 residues. CDR1 is LGHNA and CDR2 is YNFKEQ in the germline V gene. CDR3 nucleotide sequence: TGTGCCAGCAGCCAAGAGACAGGGGCGTTCTATGGCTACACCTTC. Residues: CASSQETGAFYGYTF.

The rearrangement uses TRBV4-3 and TRBJ1-4; D not resolved. Germline-derived CDR1 and CDR2 are LGHNA and YSLEER. The CDR3 spans 15 residues. The V gene lost 5 bases and the J gene lost 0 bases, with 10 bases spanning the gap. This CDR3 reads CASSAFLATNEKLFF. The CDR3 nucleotides are TGCGCCAGCAGCGCATTTCTTGCAACTAATGAAAAACTGTTTTTT.

The CDR3 coding sequence is TGTGCCAGCAGCGGGGGCGGGACAGCTTCCTACAATGAGCAGTTCTTC. Protein product: CASSGGGTASYNEQFF. This chain joins TRBV5-4 and TRBJ2-1; possible D gene TRBD1, 7 bases. Trimming took 4 bases from V and 1 from J, leaving 15 bases between them. The V gene's germline CDR1 is SGHNT and CDR2 YYREEE (reference sequence). CDR3 length: 16 amino acids.

The chain has TRBV29-1 and TRBJ1-1; TRBD1 matches at 7 bases. The CDR3 covers 13 residues. The germline gives CDR1 SQVTM, CDR2 ANQGSEA. Germline trimming cut 2 bases from V and 7 bases from J; bases unmatched to any gene: 7. CDR3 loop: CSVEPRQGSEAFF. CDR3 in DNA: TGCAGCGTTGAACCGCGACAGGGTAGTGAAGCTTTCTTT.

This clone was picked up one time. The chain is built from TRBV18 and TRBJ2-3, with D unresolved. With 3 bases removed from V and 6 bases from J, the gap between germline ends came to 10 bases. CDR1 is KGHSH and CDR2 is LQKENI in the germline V gene. This CDR3 is built from 13 residues. The CDR3: CASSPMIGDTQYF. For the CDR3, the DNA is TGTGCCAGCTCACCGATGATAGGGGATACGCAGTATTTT.

The J gene is TRBJ2-7, the V gene TRBV23-1; 10 bases are shared with TRBD1. TRBV23-1 falls under the ORF class, with uncertain function. The CDR3 spans 18 residues. Trimming at V came to 6 bases and at J to 4 bases, leaving 18 bases not matched to a gene. This CDR3 reads CASSPGQGSYLPLYEQYF. As DNA, the CDR3 is TGCGCCAGCAGCCCGGGACAGGGGAGTTATTTGCCCCTGTACGAGCAGTACTTC.

The chain is built from TRBV24-1 and TRBJ1-5, with unresolved D. Trimming removed 2 bases from V and 2 bases from J, with 6 bases in between. The germline CDR1 and CDR2 sequences are KGHDR and SFDVKD. The CDR3 is 14 amino acids. The CDR3 region is CATSDSLGNQPQHF. DNA of the CDR3: TGTGCCACCAGTGATTCTCTAGGCAATCAGCCCCAGCATTTT.

The rearrangement links TRBV2 to TRBJ1-2; no clear D. Trimming left V 0 bases short and J 4 bases short, with 9 bases between. Looked up from germline, CDR1 is SNHLY and CDR2 is FYNNEI. This CDR3 is 14 amino acids long. The CDR3 sequence: CASSEARASYGYTF. Written as DNA, the CDR3 is TGTGCCAGCAGTGAAGCGCGGGCCAGCTATGGCTACACCTTC.

The chain is built from TRBV12-3 or TRBV12-4 and TRBJ2-5; D remains ambiguous. The CDR3 is 12 residues long. The ends were cut back, 3 bases at V and 4 bases at J, with 6 bases in the middle. CDR3 nucleotides: TGTGCCAGCAGTTTCGCGAGAGAGACCCAGTACTTC. This codes for CASSFARETQYF.

V and J are TRBV6-5 and TRBJ1-5; D is undetermined. Germline CDR1 reads MNHEY; CDR2 reads SVGAGI. The V and J ends lost 8 bases and 2 bases respectively, with 10 bases between them. The CDR3 totals 13 residues. CDR3 in DNA: TGTGCCAGCCTCCCAAGTGGCAATCAGCCCCAGCATTTT. This sequence encodes CASLPSGNQPQHF.

The rearrangement links TRBV4-3 to TRBJ2-2; D tentatively fits TRBD1 or TRBD2 (6 bases each). With 5 bases removed from V and 7 bases from J, the gap between germline ends came to 23 bases. CDR1 is LGHNA, CDR2 YSLEER, per germline. The CDR3 is made up of 17 amino acids. In DNA form, the CDR3 reads TGCGCCAGCAGCAAGGGGGGCCCGGGCCCTCTCAGCGGGGAGCTGTTTTTT. Protein sequence: CASSKGGPGPLSGELFF.

The DNA of the CDR3 is TGTGCCAGCCGTAAGGGGGGGTCCCACAATGAGCAGTTCTTC. Protein: CASRKGGSHNEQFF. The V and J genes are TRBV11-3 and TRBJ2-1, with D possibly TRBD2 on 7 matching bases. CDR3 size: 14 residues. Germline V gene lookup returns CDR1 SGHNT and CDR2 YENEEA. The ends were cut back, 8 bases at V and 5 bases at J, with 16 bases in the middle.

CDR3 in DNA: TGTGCCAGCAGTCAACAGGGAGGTAATTCCTACGAGCAGTACTTC. As protein: CASSQQGGNSYEQYF. The chain employs TRBV6-2 or TRBV6-3 and TRBJ2-7; D is tentatively TRBD1 or TRBD2 (6 bases each). Trimming removed 5 bases from V and 1 base from J, with 15 bases in between. This CDR3 comprises 15 residues. Germline CDR1 is MNHEY and CDR2 is SVGEGT.

This clone is a singleton in its sample. The CDR3 spells CASSLRPYNEQFF. The DNA of the CDR3 is TGTGCCAGCAGCTTGCGGCCCTACAATGAGCAGTTCTTC. The chain combines TRBV7-3 with TRBJ2-1, with unresolved D. The V and J ends lost 3 bases and 2 bases respectively, with 5 bases between them. Germline V lookup: CDR1 SGHTA, CDR2 FQGTGA. The CDR3 runs 13 residues. Variable domain in full (rest from reference TRBV7-3 and TRBJ2-1): GAGVSQTPSNKVTEKGKYVELRCDPISGHTALYWYRQSLGQGPEFLIYFQGTGAADDSGLPNDRFFAVRPEGSVSTLKIQRTERGDSAVYLCASSLRPYNEQFFGPGTRLTVL.

The CDR3 DNA reads as TGTGCCAGCAGCTTAGATGGGACAGGGGGCTACAATGAGCAGTTCTTC. Residues: CASSLDGTGGYNEQFF. The chain joins TRBV11-3 to TRBJ2-1; 11 bases align to TRBD1. Per the germline V gene, CDR1 is SGHNT and CDR2 is YENEEA. The CDR3 is 16 amino acids. V shed 0 bases and J 3 bases; nucleotides not matched to a gene: 1.

As DNA, the CDR3 is TGTGCCAGCAGTTACTCGACAGGGTCCATGAACACTGAAGCTTTCTTT. Its protein is CASSYSTGSMNTEAFF. The chain recombines TRBV6-5 with TRBJ1-1; the match to TRBD1 covers 7 bases. Germline CDR1 reads MNHEY; CDR2 reads SVGAGI. Trimming at V came to 0 bases and at J to 0 bases, leaving 4 bases not matched to a gene. The CDR3 is 16 residues long.

The chain links TRBV9 to TRBJ2-7, with 8 positions matching TRBD2. The trim removed 0 bases at V and 2 bases at J, leaving 7 bases unmatched. Germline values: CDR1 SGDLS, CDR2 YYNGEE. CDR3 length equals 16 residues. The CDR3 is CASSVDPGGSPYEQYF. The CDR3 nucleotides are TGTGCCAGCAGCGTAGATCCGGGGGGGAGCCCCTACGAGCAGTACTTC.

The chain links TRBV10-3 to TRBJ2-7; D is unclear. This CDR3 comprises 15 residues. V lost 7 bases to trimming and J lost 3 bases, with 19 bases between them. Looked up from germline, CDR1 is ENHRY and CDR2 is SYGVKD. CDR3 in amino acids: CAITDGRDTSYEQYF. CDR3 coding DNA: TGTGCCATCACCGACGGAAGGGATACCAGCTACGAGCAGTACTTC.

This chain joins TRBV4-3 and TRBJ2-1, with 7 bases lining up with TRBD1. The V gene end was trimmed by 1 base and the J gene end by 7 bases; junction bases not matched to a gene: 7. This CDR3 comprises 15 residues. Per germline, CDR1 LGHNA and CDR2 YSLEER. CDR3 protein: CASSQGNRGGNEQFF. As DNA, the CDR3 is TGCGCCAGCAGCCAAGGGAACAGGGGTGGGAATGAGCAGTTCTTC.

In DNA, the CDR3 is TGCGCCAGCAGCTTTACCGGACAGACAGACCTATCGAACACTGAAGCTTTCTTT. This codes for CASSFTGQTDLSNTEAFF. The chain employs TRBV5-1 and TRBJ1-1; perhaps TRBD1 as D (6 bases). Trimming cost V 2 bases and J 1 base, with 21 bases left between them. The CDR3 extends over 18 amino acids. Germline lookup yields CDR1 SGHRS and CDR2 YFSETQ.

The chain couples TRBV10-3 to TRBJ2-7; possibly TRBD2 for D (5 bases). Per germline, CDR1 ENHRY and CDR2 SYGVKD. The CDR3 is 12 residues long. The ends were cut back, 11 bases at V and 2 bases at J, with 13 bases in the middle. CDR3 loop: CALRGETYEQYF. The CDR3 nucleotides read TGTGCCCTCCGGGGAGAAACCTACGAGCAGTACTTC.

This clone was seen a handful of times. The CDR3 bases are TGTGCCAGTAGTTTAGGAGGGGGCAGGGGAAACACTGAAGCTTTCTTT. It specifies CASSLGGGRGNTEAFF. This rearrangement joins TRBV19 to TRBJ1-1; 7 bases align to TRBD1. The CDR3 runs to 16 residues. In germline, CDR1 is LNHDA, CDR2 SQIVND (reference sequence). V dropped 5 bases and J dropped 2; count of bases not matched to a gene: 11.